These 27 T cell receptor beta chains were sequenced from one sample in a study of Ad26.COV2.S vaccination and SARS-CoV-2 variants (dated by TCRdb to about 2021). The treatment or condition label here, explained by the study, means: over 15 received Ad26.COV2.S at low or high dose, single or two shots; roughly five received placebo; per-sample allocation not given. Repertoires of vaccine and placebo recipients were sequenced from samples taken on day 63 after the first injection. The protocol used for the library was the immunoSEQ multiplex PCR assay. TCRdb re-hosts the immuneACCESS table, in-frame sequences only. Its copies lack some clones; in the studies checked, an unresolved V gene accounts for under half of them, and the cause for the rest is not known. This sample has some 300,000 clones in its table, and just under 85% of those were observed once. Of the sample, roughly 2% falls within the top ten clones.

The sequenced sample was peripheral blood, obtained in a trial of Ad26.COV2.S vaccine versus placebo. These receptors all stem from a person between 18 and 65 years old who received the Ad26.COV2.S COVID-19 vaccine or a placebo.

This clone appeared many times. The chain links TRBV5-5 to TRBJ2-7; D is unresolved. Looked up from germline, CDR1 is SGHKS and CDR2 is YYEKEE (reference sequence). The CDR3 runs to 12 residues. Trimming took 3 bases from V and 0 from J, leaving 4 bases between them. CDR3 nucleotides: TGTGCCAGCAGCTCCGCCTCCTACGAGCAGTACTTC. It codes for CASSSASYEQYF.

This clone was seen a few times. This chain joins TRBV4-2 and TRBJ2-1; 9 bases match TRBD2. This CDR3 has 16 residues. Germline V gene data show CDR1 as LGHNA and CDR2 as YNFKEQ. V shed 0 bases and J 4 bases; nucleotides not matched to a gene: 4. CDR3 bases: TGTGCCAGCAGCCAAGATCCCAGCGGGGGGTACAATGAGCAGTTCTTC. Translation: CASSQDPSGGYNEQFF.

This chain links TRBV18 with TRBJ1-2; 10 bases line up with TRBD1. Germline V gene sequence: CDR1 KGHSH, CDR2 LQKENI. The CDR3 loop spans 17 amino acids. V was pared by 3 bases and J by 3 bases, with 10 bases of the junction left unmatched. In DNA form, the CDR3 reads TGTGCCAGCTCACCTTTGGGACAGGGGATAAGGGACTATGGCTACACCTTC. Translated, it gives CASSPLGQGIRDYGYTF.

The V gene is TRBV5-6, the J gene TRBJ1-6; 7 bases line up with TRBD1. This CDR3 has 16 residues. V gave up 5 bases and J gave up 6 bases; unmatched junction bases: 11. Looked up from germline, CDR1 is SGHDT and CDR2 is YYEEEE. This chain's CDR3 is CASRYKDREINSPLHF. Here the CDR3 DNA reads TGTGCCAGCAGATACAAAGACAGGGAGATTAATTCACCCCTCCACTTT.

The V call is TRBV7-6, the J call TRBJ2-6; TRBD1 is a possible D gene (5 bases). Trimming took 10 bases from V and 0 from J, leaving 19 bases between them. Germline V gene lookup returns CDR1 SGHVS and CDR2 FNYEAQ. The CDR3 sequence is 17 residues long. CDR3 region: CATLDRLRDSGANVLTF. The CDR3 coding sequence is TGTGCCACGCTCGACAGACTTCGTGACTCTGGGGCCAACGTCCTGACTTTC.

Here the CDR3 reads CASSIGQGNEAFF. For the CDR3, the DNA is TGTGCCAGTAGTATCGGACAGGGAAATGAAGCTTTCTTT. The rearrangement uses TRBV19 and TRBJ1-1; 8 bases agree with TRBD1. The germline CDR1 and CDR2 sequences are LNHDA and SQIVND (reference sequence). The CDR3 length is 13 residues. Losses at the gene ends were 3 bases for V and 7 bases for J; bases not matched to a gene: 4.

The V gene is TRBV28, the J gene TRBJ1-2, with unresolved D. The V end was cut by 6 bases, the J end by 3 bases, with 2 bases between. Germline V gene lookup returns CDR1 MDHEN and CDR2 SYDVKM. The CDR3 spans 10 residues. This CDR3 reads CASRDYGYTF. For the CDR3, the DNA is TGTGCCAGCAGAGACTATGGCTACACCTTC.

DNA of the CDR3: TGTGCCAGCAGCTTTTCGCGTCAGGGAAACTCCTACGAGCAGTACTTC. Its translation: CASSFSRQGNSYEQYF. The gene calls are TRBV7-9 and TRBJ2-7, with a possible D match to TRBD1 (5 bases). Germline values: CDR1 SEHNR, CDR2 FQNEAQ (reference sequence). This CDR3 is 16 amino acids long. Trimming stripped 3 bases from V and 0 bases from J, with 15 bases between.

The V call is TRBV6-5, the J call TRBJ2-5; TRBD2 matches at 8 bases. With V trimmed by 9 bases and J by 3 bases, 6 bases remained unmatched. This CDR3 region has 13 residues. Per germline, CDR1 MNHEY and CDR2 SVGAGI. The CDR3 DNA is TGTGCCAGTCGAGCGGGGGTTAAAGAGACCCAGTACTTC. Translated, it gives CASRAGVKETQYF.

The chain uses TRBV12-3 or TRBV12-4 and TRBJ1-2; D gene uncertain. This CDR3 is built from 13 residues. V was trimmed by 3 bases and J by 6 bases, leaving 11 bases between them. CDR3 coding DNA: TGTGCCAGCAGTTTCTTACAGCTGAATGGCTACACCTTC. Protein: CASSFLQLNGYTF.

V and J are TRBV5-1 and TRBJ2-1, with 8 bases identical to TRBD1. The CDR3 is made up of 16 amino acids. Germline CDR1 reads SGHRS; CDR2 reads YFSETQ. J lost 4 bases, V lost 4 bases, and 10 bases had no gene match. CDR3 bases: TGCGCCAGCAGCCCAAATCTAGGGACAGGATACAATGAGCAGTTCTTC. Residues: CASSPNLGTGYNEQFF. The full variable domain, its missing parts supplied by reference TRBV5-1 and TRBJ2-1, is KAGVTQTPRYLIKTRGQQVTLSCSPISGHRSVSWYQQTPGQGLQFLFEYFSETQRNKGNFPGRFSGRQFSNSRSEMNVSTLELGDSALYLCASSPNLGTGYNEQFFGPGTRLTVL.

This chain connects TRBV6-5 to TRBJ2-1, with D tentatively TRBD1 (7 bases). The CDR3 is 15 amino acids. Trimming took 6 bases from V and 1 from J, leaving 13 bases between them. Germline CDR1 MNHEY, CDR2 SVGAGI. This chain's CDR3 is CASRGGTVSYNEQFF. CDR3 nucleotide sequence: TGTGCCAGCAGGGGCGGGACAGTGTCCTACAATGAGCAGTTCTTC.

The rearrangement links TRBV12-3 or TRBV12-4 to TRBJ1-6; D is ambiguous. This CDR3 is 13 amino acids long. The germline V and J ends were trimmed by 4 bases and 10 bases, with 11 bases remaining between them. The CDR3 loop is CASSWRELSPLHF. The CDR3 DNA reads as TGTGCCAGCAGTTGGCGGGAGCTCTCACCCCTCCACTTT.

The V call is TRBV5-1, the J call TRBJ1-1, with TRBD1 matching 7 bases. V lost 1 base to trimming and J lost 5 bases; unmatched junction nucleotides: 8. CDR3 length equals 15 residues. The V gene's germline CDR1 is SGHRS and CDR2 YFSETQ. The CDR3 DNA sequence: TGCGCCAGCAGCTTGTTGACAGGGCGGGGGACTGAAGCTTTCTTT. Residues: CASSLLTGRGTEAFF.

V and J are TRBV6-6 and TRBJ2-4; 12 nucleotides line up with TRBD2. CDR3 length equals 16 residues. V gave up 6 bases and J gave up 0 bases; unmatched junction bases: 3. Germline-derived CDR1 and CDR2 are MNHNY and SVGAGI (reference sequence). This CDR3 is CASRGLAGLAKNIQYF. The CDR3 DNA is TGTGCCAGCAGAGGACTAGCGGGGCTAGCCAAAAACATTCAGTACTTC.

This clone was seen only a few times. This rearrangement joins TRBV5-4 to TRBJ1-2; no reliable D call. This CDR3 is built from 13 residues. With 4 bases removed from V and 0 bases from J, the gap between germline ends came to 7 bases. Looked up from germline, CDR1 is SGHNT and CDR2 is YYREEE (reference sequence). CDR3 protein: CASSVHSNYGYTF. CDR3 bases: TGTGCCAGCAGCGTACACTCTAACTATGGCTACACCTTC.

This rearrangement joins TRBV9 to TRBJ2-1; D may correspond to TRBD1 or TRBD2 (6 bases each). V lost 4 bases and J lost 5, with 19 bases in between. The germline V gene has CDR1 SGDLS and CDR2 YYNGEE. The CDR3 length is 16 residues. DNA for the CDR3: TGTGCCAGCAGCAAATCCGGGGGCTTCGGAGACAATGAGCAGTTCTTC. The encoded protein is CASSKSGGFGDNEQFF.

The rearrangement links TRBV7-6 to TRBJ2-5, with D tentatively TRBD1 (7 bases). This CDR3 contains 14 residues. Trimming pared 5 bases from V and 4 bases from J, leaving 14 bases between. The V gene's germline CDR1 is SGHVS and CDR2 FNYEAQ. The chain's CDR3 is CASSQGGETETQYF. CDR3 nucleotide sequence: TGTGCCAGCAGCCAGGGGGGCGAGACAGAGACCCAGTACTTC.

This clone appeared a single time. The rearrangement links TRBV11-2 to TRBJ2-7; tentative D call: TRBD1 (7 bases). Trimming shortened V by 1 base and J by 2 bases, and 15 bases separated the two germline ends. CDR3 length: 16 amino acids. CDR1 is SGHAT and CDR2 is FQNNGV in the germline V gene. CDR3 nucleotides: TGTGCCAGCAGCTTAGCGGCAGGGGGGACCCCCTACGAGCAGTACTTC. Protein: CASSLAAGGTPYEQYF.

The CDR3: CASRPRQGLGELFF. CDR3 bases: TGTGCCAGCAGACCGAGACAGGGTCTAGGGGAGCTGTTTTTT. This chain connects TRBV6-5 to TRBJ2-2, with 7 nucleotides matching TRBD1. V lost 6 bases to trimming and J lost 8 bases; unmatched junction nucleotides: 9. CDR1 and CDR2 (germline): MNHEY, SVGAGI. This CDR3 is 14 amino acids long.

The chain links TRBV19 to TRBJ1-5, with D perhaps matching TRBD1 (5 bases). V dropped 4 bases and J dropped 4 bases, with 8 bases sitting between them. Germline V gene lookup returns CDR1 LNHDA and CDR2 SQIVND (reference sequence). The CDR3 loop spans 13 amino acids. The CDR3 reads CASSNDRNQPQHF. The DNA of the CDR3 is TGTGCCAGTAGTAACGACAGAAATCAGCCCCAGCATTTT.

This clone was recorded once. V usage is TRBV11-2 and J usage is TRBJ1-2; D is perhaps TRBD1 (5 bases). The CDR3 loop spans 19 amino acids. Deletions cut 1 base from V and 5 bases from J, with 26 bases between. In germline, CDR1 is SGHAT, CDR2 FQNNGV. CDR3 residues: CASSLGRRFQGSKGYGYTF. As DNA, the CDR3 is TGTGCCAGCAGCTTAGGGAGACGCTTCCAGGGCTCAAAGGGGTATGGCTACACCTTC.

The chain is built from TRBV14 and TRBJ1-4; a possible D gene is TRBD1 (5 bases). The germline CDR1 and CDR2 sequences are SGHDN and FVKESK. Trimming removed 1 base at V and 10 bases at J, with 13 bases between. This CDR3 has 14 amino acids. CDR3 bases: TGTGCCAGCAGCCAAGCAGGGCAGGGTGTAAAACTGTTTTTT. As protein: CASSQAGQGVKLFF.

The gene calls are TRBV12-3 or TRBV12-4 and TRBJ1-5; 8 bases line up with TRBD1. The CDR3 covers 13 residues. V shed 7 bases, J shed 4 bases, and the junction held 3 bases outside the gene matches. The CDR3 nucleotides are TGTGCCAGCACTAACAGGGGGAATCAGCCCCAGCATTTT. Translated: CASTNRGNQPQHF.

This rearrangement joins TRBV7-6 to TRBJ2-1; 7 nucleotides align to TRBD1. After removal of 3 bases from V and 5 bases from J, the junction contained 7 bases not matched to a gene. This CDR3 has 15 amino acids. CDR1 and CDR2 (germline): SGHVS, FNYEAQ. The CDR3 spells CASSFSTQGNNEQFF. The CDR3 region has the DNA TGTGCCAGCAGCTTTTCGACACAGGGGAACAATGAGCAGTTCTTC. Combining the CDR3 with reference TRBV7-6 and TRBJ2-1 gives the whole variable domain GAGVSQSPRYKVTKRGQDVALRCDPISGHVSLYWYRQALGQGPEFLTYFNYEAQQDKSGLPNDRFSAERPEGSISTLTIQRTEQRDSAMYRCASSFSTQGNNEQFFGPGTRLTVL.

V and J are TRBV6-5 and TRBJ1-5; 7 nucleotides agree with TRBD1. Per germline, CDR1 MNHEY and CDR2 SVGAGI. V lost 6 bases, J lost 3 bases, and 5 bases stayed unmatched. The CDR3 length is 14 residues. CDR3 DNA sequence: TGTGCCAGCAGGACAGGGTTTCCCAATCAGCCCCAGCATTTT. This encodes CASRTGFPNQPQHF.

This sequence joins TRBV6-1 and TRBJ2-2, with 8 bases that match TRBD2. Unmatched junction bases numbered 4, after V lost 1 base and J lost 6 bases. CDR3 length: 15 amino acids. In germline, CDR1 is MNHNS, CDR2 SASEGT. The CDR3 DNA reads TGTGCCAGCAGTGAAGGCGGGGGGATCCCCGGGGAGCTGTTTTTT. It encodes CASSEGGGIPGELFF.